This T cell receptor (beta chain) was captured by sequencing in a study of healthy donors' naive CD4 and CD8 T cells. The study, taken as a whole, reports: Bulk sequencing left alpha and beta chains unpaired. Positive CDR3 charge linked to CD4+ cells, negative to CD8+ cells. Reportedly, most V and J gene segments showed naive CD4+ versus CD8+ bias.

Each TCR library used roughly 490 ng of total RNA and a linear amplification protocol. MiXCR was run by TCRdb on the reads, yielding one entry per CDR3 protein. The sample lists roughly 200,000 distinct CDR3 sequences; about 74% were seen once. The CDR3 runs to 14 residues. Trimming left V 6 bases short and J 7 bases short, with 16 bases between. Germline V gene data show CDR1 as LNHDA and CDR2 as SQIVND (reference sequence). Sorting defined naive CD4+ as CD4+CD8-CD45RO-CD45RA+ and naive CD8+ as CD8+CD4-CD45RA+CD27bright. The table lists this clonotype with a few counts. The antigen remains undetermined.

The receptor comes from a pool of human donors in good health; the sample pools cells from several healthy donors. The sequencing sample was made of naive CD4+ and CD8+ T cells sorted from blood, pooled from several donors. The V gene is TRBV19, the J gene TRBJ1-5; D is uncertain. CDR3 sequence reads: CASSRPSGGQPQHF. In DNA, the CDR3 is TGTGCCAGTAGCAGACCTTCAGGCGGGCAGCCCCAGCATTTT.